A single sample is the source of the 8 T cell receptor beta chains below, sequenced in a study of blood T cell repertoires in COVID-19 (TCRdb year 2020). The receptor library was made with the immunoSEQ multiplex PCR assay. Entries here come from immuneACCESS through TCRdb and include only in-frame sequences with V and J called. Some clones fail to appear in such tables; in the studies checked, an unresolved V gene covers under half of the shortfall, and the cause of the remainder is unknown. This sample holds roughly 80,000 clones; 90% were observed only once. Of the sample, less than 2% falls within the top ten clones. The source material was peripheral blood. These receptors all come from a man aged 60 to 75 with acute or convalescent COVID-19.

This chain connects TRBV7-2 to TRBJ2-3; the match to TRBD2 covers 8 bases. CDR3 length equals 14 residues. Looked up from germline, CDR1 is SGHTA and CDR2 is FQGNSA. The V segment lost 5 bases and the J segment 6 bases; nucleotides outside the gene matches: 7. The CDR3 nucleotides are TGTGCCAGCAGCCCCGGGAGGGTTTCGGATACGCAGTATTTT. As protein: CASSPGRVSDTQYF. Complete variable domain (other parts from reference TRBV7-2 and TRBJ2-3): GAGVSQSPSNKVTEKGKDVELRCDPISGHTALYWYRQSLGQGLEFLIYFQGNSAPDKSGLPSDRFSAERTGGSVSTLTIQRTQQEDSAVYLCASSPGRVSDTQYFGPGTRLTVL.

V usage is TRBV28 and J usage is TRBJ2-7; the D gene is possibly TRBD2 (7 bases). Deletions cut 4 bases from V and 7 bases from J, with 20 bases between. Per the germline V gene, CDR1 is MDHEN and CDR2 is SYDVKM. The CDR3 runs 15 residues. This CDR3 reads CASSSPPGRGGEQYF. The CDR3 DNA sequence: TGTGCCAGCAGTTCCCCCCCCGGCAGGGGAGGGGAGCAGTACTTC.

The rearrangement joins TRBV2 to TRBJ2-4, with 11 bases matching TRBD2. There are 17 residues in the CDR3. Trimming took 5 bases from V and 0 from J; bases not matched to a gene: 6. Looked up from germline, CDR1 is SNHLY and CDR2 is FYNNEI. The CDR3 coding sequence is TGTGCCAGCAGTCCCGGGACTAGCGGATTAGCCAAAAACATTCAGTACTTC. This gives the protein CASSPGTSGLAKNIQYF.

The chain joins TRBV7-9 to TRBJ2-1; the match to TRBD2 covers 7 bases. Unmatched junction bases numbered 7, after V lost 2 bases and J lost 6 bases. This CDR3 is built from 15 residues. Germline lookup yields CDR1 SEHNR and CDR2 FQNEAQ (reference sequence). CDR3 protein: CASSLSGKAGNEQFF. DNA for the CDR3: TGTGCCAGCAGCTTAAGCGGGAAGGCCGGCAATGAGCAGTTCTTC.

The CDR3 DNA sequence: TGTGCCAGCAGTCGACTAGCGGGGACCTACGAGCAGTACTTC. It translates to CASSRLAGTYEQYF. This chain connects TRBV28 to TRBJ2-7; 11 bases map to TRBD2. The germline V gene encodes CDR1 MDHEN and CDR2 SYDVKM. J gave up 2 bases and V 5 bases, and 2 bases lay outside the gene matches. There are 14 residues in the CDR3.

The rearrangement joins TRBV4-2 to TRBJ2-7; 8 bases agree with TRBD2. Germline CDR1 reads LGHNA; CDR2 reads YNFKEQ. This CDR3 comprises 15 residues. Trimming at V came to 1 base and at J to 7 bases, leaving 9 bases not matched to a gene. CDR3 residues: CASSQVTVGGEEQYF. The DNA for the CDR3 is TGTGCCAGCAGCCAAGTGACAGTCGGGGGGGAGGAGCAGTACTTC.

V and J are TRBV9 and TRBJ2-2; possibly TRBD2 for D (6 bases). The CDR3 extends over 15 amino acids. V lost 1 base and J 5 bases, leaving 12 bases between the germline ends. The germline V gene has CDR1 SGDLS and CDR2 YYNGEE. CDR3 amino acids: CASSVQGGNTGELFF. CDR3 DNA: TGTGCCAGCAGCGTACAGGGAGGTAATACCGGGGAGCTGTTTTTT.

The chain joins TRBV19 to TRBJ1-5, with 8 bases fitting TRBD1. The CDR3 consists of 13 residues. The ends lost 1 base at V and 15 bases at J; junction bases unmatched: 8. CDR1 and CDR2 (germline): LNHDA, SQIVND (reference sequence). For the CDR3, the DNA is TGTGCCAGTAGTATAGGTAATCTCGGGACAGGGCATTTT. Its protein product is CASSIGNLGTGHF.